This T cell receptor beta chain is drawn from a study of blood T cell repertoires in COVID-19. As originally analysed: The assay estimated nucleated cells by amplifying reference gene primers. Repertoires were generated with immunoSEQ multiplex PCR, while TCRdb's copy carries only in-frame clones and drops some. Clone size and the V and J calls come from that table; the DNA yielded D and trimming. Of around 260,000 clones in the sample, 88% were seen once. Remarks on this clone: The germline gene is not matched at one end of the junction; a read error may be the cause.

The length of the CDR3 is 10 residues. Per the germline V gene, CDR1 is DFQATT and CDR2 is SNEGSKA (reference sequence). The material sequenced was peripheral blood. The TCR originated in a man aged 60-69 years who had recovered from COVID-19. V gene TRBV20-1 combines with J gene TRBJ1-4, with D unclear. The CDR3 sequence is CSARGLTMTF. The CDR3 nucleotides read TGCAGTGCTAGGGGCCTGACTATGACTTTT.